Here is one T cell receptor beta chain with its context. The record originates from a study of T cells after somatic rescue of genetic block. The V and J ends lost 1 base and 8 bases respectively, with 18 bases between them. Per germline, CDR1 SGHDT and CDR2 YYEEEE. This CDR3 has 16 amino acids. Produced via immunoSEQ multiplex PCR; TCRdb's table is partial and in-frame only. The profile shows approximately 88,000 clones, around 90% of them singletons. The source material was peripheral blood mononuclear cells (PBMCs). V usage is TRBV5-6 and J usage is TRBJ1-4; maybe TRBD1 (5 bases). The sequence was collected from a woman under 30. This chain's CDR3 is CASSLSTGAWDEKLFF. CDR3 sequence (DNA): TGTGCCAGCAGCTTGTCGACCGGGGCTTGGGACGAAAAACTGTTTTTT.